The clone carrying this T cell receptor (beta chain) was seen a single time. Antigen unknown. The time point is: baseline, week 1 (first vaccination visit). Treatment here: pre-vaccination baseline after standard-of-care therapy. This entry belongs to a study of a mutant IDH1 vaccine in newly diagnosed glioma. Profiled with immunoSEQ multiplex PCR; TCRdb holds only in-frame clones, not every one. The sample comprises tens of thousands of clones, about 88% of which are singletons, and around 5% rests with the top ten. Notes on the study in general: Pseudoprogression seemed unlinked to shifts in top peripheral T cell clonotypes.

The CDR3 sequence is 15 residues long. Looked up from germline, CDR1 is LNHDA and CDR2 is SQIVND (reference sequence). The ends were cut back, 5 bases at V and 4 bases at J, with 14 bases in the middle. The sequencing used PBMCs, collected from a glioma patient treated with radiotherapy, temozolomide or both. J is TRBJ1-4 and V is TRBV19; weak D call: TRBD1 (5 bases). The receptor was derived from a woman aged 35 to 49 with glioma. The CDR3 DNA reads TGTGCCAGTAGTTCCGACGGGGCCCTTAATGAAAAACTGTTTTTT. Translation: CASSSDGALNEKLFF.